The 32 T cell receptor beta chains presented below share a single source sample, sequenced in a study of blood T cell repertoires in COVID-19. Sequencing was performed with immunoSEQ multiplex PCR; in TCRdb, only in-frame clones are kept and a portion is missing. The sample lists about 230,000 clones, 80% to 90% occurring once. Sequencing was performed on peripheral blood. Receptors originate from a man in his forties or fifties who had recovered from COVID-19.

In its sample, this clone was seen once. This chain links TRBV6-5 with TRBJ2-5; D is perhaps TRBD2 (6 bases). Trimming removed 4 bases from V and 4 bases from J, with 13 bases in between. Germline lookup yields CDR1 MNHEY and CDR2 SVGAGI. This CDR3 spans 14 amino acids. This CDR3 reads CASSSSEGRETQYF. CDR3 bases: TGTGCCAGCAGTTCGTCGGAGGGGAGAGAGACCCAGTACTTC.

About this clone itself: Additional DNA sequences in this sample encode the identical CDR3. V and J are TRBV30 and TRBJ1-1; maybe TRBD1 (6 bases). Germline CDR1 reads GTSNPN; CDR2 reads SVGIG (reference sequence). The CDR3 is 14 residues long. The ends were cut back, 0 bases at V and 2 bases at J, with 10 bases in the middle. The CDR3 is CAWSVLQGNTEAFF. DNA of the CDR3: TGTGCCTGGAGTGTACTACAGGGAAACACTGAAGCTTTCTTT. The full variable domain, rest sourced from reference TRBV30 and TRBJ1-1, is SQTIHQWPATLVQPVGSPLSLECTVEGTSNPNLYWYRQAAGRGLQLLFYSVGIGQISSEVPQNLSASRPQDRQFILSSKKLLLSDSGFYLCAWSVLQGNTEAFFGQGTRLTVV.

The chain links TRBV25-1 to TRBJ2-1; weak D call: TRBD2 (6 bases). The length of the CDR3 is 14 residues. Germline-derived CDR1 and CDR2 are MGHDK and SYGVNS. The V end was cut by 6 bases, the J end by 6 bases, with 15 bases between. DNA for the CDR3: TGTGCCAGCAGAAGGAGGGCTTTGATCAATGAGCAGTTCTTC. It codes for CASRRRALINEQFF.

This clone appeared a single time. The V and J genes are TRBV27 and TRBJ2-3; 7 nucleotides match TRBD2. The length of the CDR3 is 15 residues. V trimming: 5 bases; J trimming: 2 bases; junction bases outside the gene matches: 7. Germline loops: CDR1 MNHEY, CDR2 SMNVEV (reference sequence). CDR3 residues: CASSGELASTDTQYF. In DNA, the CDR3 is TGTGCCAGCAGTGGGGAACTAGCGTCCACAGATACGCAGTATTTT.

With regard to this clone: Other DNA sequences in this sample translate to the same CDR3. The chain combines TRBV18 with TRBJ2-7, with 9 bases identical to TRBD1. The CDR3 has 14 residues. The germline CDR1 and CDR2 sequences are KGHSH and LQKENI. Unmatched junction bases numbered 2, after V lost 2 bases and J lost 3 bases. The DNA for the CDR3 is TGTGCCAGCTCACCAGGGACAGGGAGCTACGAGCAGTACTTC. This encodes CASSPGTGSYEQYF.

The CDR3 nucleotides are TGCGCCAGCAGCTTTGGAGATGAGCAGTTCTTC. Its translation is CASSFGDEQFF. V and J are TRBV5-1 and TRBJ2-1; no definite D call. Trimming stripped 2 bases from V and 8 bases from J, with 5 bases between. This CDR3 contains 11 residues. Per the germline V gene, CDR1 is SGHRS and CDR2 is YFSETQ.

This chain uses TRBV19 with TRBJ2-6; TRBD1 matches 7 bases. CDR1 is LNHDA, CDR2 SQIVND, per germline (reference sequence). This CDR3 is built from 15 residues. The V segment lost 5 bases and the J segment 2 bases; nucleotides outside the gene matches: 3. As DNA, the CDR3 is TGTGCCAGTAGTGCCGGGACAGCTGGGGCCAACGTCCTGACTTTC. This codes for CASSAGTAGANVLTF.

The chain couples TRBV5-1 to TRBJ2-3; D perhaps matches TRBD1 (6 bases). Germline V lookup: CDR1 SGHRS, CDR2 YFSETQ. The length of the CDR3 is 14 residues. V lost 0 bases and J lost 4, with 9 bases in between. The CDR3 spells CASSLGGHPDTQYF. CDR3 nucleotides: TGCGCCAGCAGCTTGGGGGGGCACCCAGATACGCAGTATTTT.

For the CDR3, the DNA is TGTGCCAGCAGCCTCCAGGGGCGAGACATTCAGTACTTC. Translating gives CASSLQGRDIQYF. This chain uses TRBV7-2 with TRBJ2-4; a weak D match, TRBD1 (6 bases). Germline V gene lookup returns CDR1 SGHTA and CDR2 FQGNSA. Trimming pared 5 bases from V and 8 bases from J, leaving 13 bases between. The CDR3 is made up of 13 amino acids.

The rearrangement links TRBV25-1 to TRBJ2-7; D is unclear. V was clipped by 6 bases and J by 0 bases, with 9 bases between them. Germline-derived CDR1 and CDR2 are MGHDK and SYGVNS. This CDR3 region has 13 residues. As DNA, the CDR3 is TGTGCCAGCAGAAGTGGGCCCTCCTACGAGCAGTACTTC. As protein: CASRSGPSYEQYF.

The gene calls are TRBV5-6 and TRBJ1-6; D might be TRBD1 (5 bases). The V end was cut by 1 base, the J end by 10 bases, with 12 bases between. CDR1 is SGHDT, CDR2 YYEEEE, per germline. The CDR3 covers 14 residues. The CDR3 is CASSLRGYGSPLHF. As DNA, the CDR3 is TGTGCCAGCAGCTTGCGGGGGTATGGATCACCCCTCCACTTT.

The rearrangement joins TRBV3-1 (or the pseudogene TRBV3-2) to TRBJ1-1; D remains unclear. Between the trimmed V and J ends, which lost 3 bases and 1 base, there was a span of 6 bases. From germline, CDR1 is LGHDT and CDR2 YNNKEL (reference sequence). CDR3 length: 13 residues. The CDR3, as DNA: TGTGCCAGCAGCCACGCGGAGAACACTGAAGCTTTCTTT. It codes for CASSHAENTEAFF.

The rearrangement uses TRBV7-2 and TRBJ2-7; 9 bases are a match to TRBD1. CDR3 length equals 16 residues. Germline CDR1 reads SGHTA; CDR2 reads FQGNSA. Trimming took 7 bases from V and 6 from J; bases not matched to a gene: 16. CDR3 amino acids: CASTEYAGTGSSEQYF. CDR3 bases: TGTGCCAGCACCGAATACGCCGGGACAGGGAGCTCCGAGCAGTACTTC. Based on the CDR3 plus reference TRBV7-2 and TRBJ2-7, the full variable domain is GAGVSQSPSNKVTEKGKDVELRCDPISGHTALYWYRQSLGQGLEFLIYFQGNSAPDKSGLPSDRFSAERTGGSVSTLTIQRTQQEDSAVYLCASTEYAGTGSSEQYFGPGTRLTVT.

The chain carries TRBV7-2 and TRBJ2-6; 10 bases match TRBD1. Germline assignment: CDR1 SGHTA and CDR2 FQGNSA. The junction had 10 bases not matched to a gene; V was cut back by 5 bases and J by 9 bases. This CDR3 contains 16 residues. The CDR3 is CASSPTRTGGGNVLTF. CDR3 DNA sequence: TGTGCCAGCAGCCCCACCCGGACAGGGGGTGGCAACGTCCTGACTTTC. Full variable domain (outside the CDR3, taken from reference TRBV7-2 and TRBJ2-6): GAGVSQSPSNKVTEKGKDVELRCDPISGHTALYWYRQSLGQGLEFLIYFQGNSAPDKSGLPSDRFSAERTGGSVSTLTIQRTQQEDSAVYLCASSPTRTGGGNVLTFGAGSRLTVL.

V usage is TRBV27 and J usage is TRBJ2-2; tentative D call: TRBD1 (5 bases). Trimming left V 8 bases short and J 0 bases short, with 10 bases between. The CDR3 has 14 amino acids. Germline V gives CDR1 MNHEY, CDR2 SMNVEV (reference sequence). CDR3 loop: CASWGRPNTGELFF. In DNA form, the CDR3 reads TGTGCCAGCTGGGGCCGCCCGAACACCGGGGAGCTGTTTTTT.

The rearrangement uses TRBV27 and TRBJ1-6; TRBD1 is a possible D gene (5 bases). V was shortened by 3 bases and J by 6 bases, with 6 bases between the two germline ends. CDR1 is MNHEY, CDR2 SMNVEV, per germline (reference sequence). CDR3 size: 13 residues. In DNA form, the CDR3 reads TGTGCCAGCAGTTTGGGGCGTAATTCACCCCTCCACTTT. Its translation is CASSLGRNSPLHF.

This clone came up once. This chain uses TRBV7-2 with TRBJ2-7; D might be TRBD2 (5 bases). The CDR3 spans 14 residues. Between the trimmed V and J ends, which lost 2 bases and 9 bases, there was a span of 17 bases. The germline V gene has CDR1 SGHTA and CDR2 FQGNSA. DNA of the CDR3: TGTGCCAGCAGCTTACTGGGCGGGTTGGACCTGCAGTACTTC. Amino acid sequence: CASSLLGGLDLQYF.

The chain employs TRBV18 and TRBJ2-2; tentative D call: TRBD1 (6 bases). Germline assignment: CDR1 KGHSH and CDR2 LQKENI. Trimming pared 4 bases from V and 3 bases from J, leaving 12 bases between. This CDR3 contains 15 residues. CDR3 bases: TGTGCCAGCTCACTTACAGGGTTGGACACCGGGGAGCTGTTTTTT. Translating it yields CASSLTGLDTGELFF.

V usage is TRBV6-6 and J usage is TRBJ2-7; 7 bases align to TRBD2. The CDR3 extends over 14 amino acids. Germline V gene sequence: CDR1 MNHNY, CDR2 SVGAGI (reference sequence). V shed 6 bases and J 2 bases; nucleotides not matched to a gene: 7. CDR3 in DNA: TGTGCCAGCAGACACCCGGGACTAACCTACGAGCAGTACTTC. This translates into CASRHPGLTYEQYF.

This rearrangement joins TRBV18 to TRBJ1-2; no reliable D call. Germline V CDR1 and CDR2: KGHSH, LQKENI. V lost 6 bases and J lost 8, with 19 bases in between. There are 14 residues in the CDR3. CDR3 region: CASSPGFSTGGYTF. For the CDR3, the DNA is TGTGCCAGCTCCCCGGGTTTTTCAACGGGGGGCTACACCTTC. The complete variable domain, with remaining parts taken from reference TRBV18 and TRBJ1-2, reads NAGVMQNPRHLVRRRGQEARLRCSPMKGHSHVYWYRQLPEEGLKFMVYLQKENIIDESGMPKERFSAEFPKEGPSILRIQQVVRGDSAAYFCASSPGFSTGGYTFGSGTRLTVV.

This chain joins TRBV14 and TRBJ1-1; a possible D gene is TRBD1 (5 bases). Germline assignment: CDR1 SGHDN and CDR2 FVKESK. The CDR3 has 13 amino acids. Trimming took off 1 base at V and 11 bases at J, with 14 bases between the two ends. In DNA, the CDR3 is TGTGCCAGCAGCCAAGGGGGCACCCCCCGGGCTTTCTTT. This encodes CASSQGGTPRAFF.

The chain couples TRBV19 to TRBJ1-6; D gene ambiguous. The CDR3 has 14 amino acids. Trimming stripped 4 bases from V and 7 bases from J, with 11 bases between. Germline CDR1 reads LNHDA; CDR2 reads SQIVND (reference sequence). DNA of the CDR3: TGTGCCAGTAGTACACGGGGTACCAATTCACCCCTCCACTTT. Protein: CASSTRGTNSPLHF.

The chain carries TRBV6-2 or TRBV6-3 and TRBJ1-1; 10 bases are shared with TRBD1. CDR3 length: 12 residues. The V and J ends lost 6 bases and 7 bases, in that order; junction bases with no gene match: 2. The germline gives CDR1 MNHEY, CDR2 SVGEGT. DNA of the CDR3: TGTGCCAGCAGCCGGACAGGGGGTGAAGCTTTCTTT. Translated: CASSRTGGEAFF.

This clone was seen a handful of times. The J gene is TRBJ1-2, the V gene TRBV30; 10 bases map to TRBD1. Germline V gene lookup returns CDR1 GTSNPN and CDR2 SVGIG (reference sequence). This CDR3 comprises 14 residues. V gave up 5 bases and J gave up 5 bases; unmatched junction bases: 8. CDR3 sequence reads: CAWGDPGQGYGYTF. CDR3 DNA sequence: TGTGCCTGGGGCGACCCGGGACAGGGGTATGGCTACACCTTC. The full variable domain, completed using reference TRBV30 and TRBJ1-2, is SQTIHQWPATLVQPVGSPLSLECTVEGTSNPNLYWYRQAAGRGLQLLFYSVGIGQISSEVPQNLSASRPQDRQFILSSKKLLLSDSGFYLCAWGDPGQGYGYTFGSGTRLTVV.

The gene calls are TRBV11-3 and TRBJ1-6, with TRBD1 matching 9 bases. The V segment lost 5 bases and the J segment 14 bases; nucleotides outside the gene matches: 4. The germline V gene encodes CDR1 SGHNT and CDR2 YENEEA. This CDR3 contains 12 residues. CDR3 nucleotides: TGTGCCAGCAGCCGGGACAGGGCCGCCCTCCACTTT. As protein: CASSRDRAALHF.

With respect to this clone: Other DNA sequences in the sample encode the same CDR3. The rearrangement joins TRBV5-1 to TRBJ2-5; 9 bases are shared with TRBD1. Germline V gives CDR1 SGHRS, CDR2 YFSETQ. The V segment lost 4 bases and the J segment 2 bases; nucleotides outside the gene matches: 6. The CDR3 is made up of 15 amino acids. This CDR3 is CASSTGTGWQETQYF. CDR3 sequence (DNA): TGCGCCAGCAGCACAGGGACAGGGTGGCAAGAGACCCAGTACTTC.

As for this clone: Other DNA sequences in this sample translate to the same CDR3. The chain uses TRBV5-1 and TRBJ1-1, with D hard to call. The ends were cut back, 5 bases at V and 0 bases at J, with 8 bases in the middle. CDR1 SGHRS and CDR2 YFSETQ come from the germline V gene. The CDR3 contains 13 residues. The CDR3: CASREGVNTEAFF. In DNA form, the CDR3 reads TGCGCCAGCAGGGAGGGCGTGAACACTGAAGCTTTCTTT.

V and J are TRBV7-6 and TRBJ2-2, with 9 bases aligning to TRBD2. Germline CDR1 SGHVS, CDR2 FNYEAQ. The CDR3 is 17 residues long. V was pared by 0 bases and J by 4 bases, with 6 bases of the junction left unmatched. The CDR3 region is CASSLAWRGRGTGELFF. Here the CDR3 DNA reads TGTGCCAGCAGCTTAGCGTGGCGCGGGAGGGGCACCGGGGAGCTGTTTTTT. Full variable domain (rest looked up from reference TRBV7-6 and TRBJ2-2): GAGVSQSPRYKVTKRGQDVALRCDPISGHVSLYWYRQALGQGPEFLTYFNYEAQQDKSGLPNDRFSAERPEGSISTLTIQRTEQRDSAMYRCASSLAWRGRGTGELFFGEGSRLTVL.

The J gene is TRBJ2-7, the V gene TRBV9; 7 positions agree with TRBD1. Germline V gives CDR1 SGDLS, CDR2 YYNGEE. Unmatched junction bases numbered 10, after V lost 4 bases and J lost 0 bases. This CDR3 is built from 16 residues. CDR3 loop: CASSPKGQINSYEQYF. The CDR3 DNA sequence: TGTGCCAGCAGCCCAAAGGGACAGATCAACTCCTACGAGCAGTACTTC.

The chain joins TRBV5-4 to TRBJ2-7; 9 nucleotides line up with TRBD2. CDR1 SGHNT and CDR2 YYREEE come from the germline V gene (reference sequence). The V gene end was trimmed by 4 bases and the J gene end by 3 bases; junction bases not matched to a gene: 11. This CDR3 contains 16 residues. The CDR3 here is CASSRLLAGSYYEQYF. CDR3 nucleotide sequence: TGTGCCAGCAGCCGGCTTCTAGCGGGGAGCTACTACGAGCAGTACTTC. Together with reference TRBV5-4 and TRBJ2-7, the CDR3 gives the full variable domain: ETGVTQSPTHLIKTRGQQVTLRCSSQSGHNTVSWYQQALGQGPQFIFQYYREEENGRGNFPPRFSGLQFPNYSSELNVNALELDDSALYLCASSRLLAGSYYEQYFGPGTRLTVT.

The chain combines TRBV18 with TRBJ2-7; a weak D match, TRBD2 (5 bases). The CDR3 covers 17 residues. V was cut by 5 bases and J by 1 base, with 21 bases left in between. CDR1 KGHSH and CDR2 LQKENI come from the germline V gene. CDR3 bases: TGTGCCAGCTCAGTCACAACAAGAGGGTATAGGTCCTACGAGCAGTACTTC. Translated, it gives CASSVTTRGYRSYEQYF. Full variable domain (rest looked up from reference TRBV18 and TRBJ2-7): NAGVMQNPRHLVRRRGQEARLRCSPMKGHSHVYWYRQLPEEGLKFMVYLQKENIIDESGMPKERFSAEFPKEGPSILRIQQVVRGDSAAYFCASSVTTRGYRSYEQYFGPGTRLTVT.

The V and J genes are TRBV6-5 and TRBJ1-2; 10 bases agree with TRBD1. The CDR3 consists of 15 residues. Trimming took 6 bases from V and 5 from J; bases not matched to a gene: 9. Germline V gene data show CDR1 as MNHEY and CDR2 as SVGAGI. The CDR3, as DNA: TGTGCCAGCAGCGCAAACACGGGACAGGGGTATGGCTACACCTTC. This gives the protein CASSANTGQGYGYTF.